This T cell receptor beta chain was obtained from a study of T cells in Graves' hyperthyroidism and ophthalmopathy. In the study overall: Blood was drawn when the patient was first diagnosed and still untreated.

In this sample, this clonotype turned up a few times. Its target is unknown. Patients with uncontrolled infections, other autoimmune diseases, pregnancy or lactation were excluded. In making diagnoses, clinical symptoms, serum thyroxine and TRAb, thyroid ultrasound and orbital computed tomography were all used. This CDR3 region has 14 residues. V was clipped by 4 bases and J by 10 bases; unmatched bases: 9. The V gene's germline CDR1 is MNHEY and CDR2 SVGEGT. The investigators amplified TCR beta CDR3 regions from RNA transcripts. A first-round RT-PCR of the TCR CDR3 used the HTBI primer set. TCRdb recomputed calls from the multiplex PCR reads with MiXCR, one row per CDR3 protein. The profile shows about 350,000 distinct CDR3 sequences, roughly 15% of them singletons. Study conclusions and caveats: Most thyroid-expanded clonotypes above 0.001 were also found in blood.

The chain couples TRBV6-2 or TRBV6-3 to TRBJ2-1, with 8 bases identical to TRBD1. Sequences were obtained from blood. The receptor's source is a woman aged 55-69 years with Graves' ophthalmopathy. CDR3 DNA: TGTGCCAGCAGTTCTCGGCAGGGGGCTAGGGAGCAGTTCTTC. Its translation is CASSSRQGAREQFF.